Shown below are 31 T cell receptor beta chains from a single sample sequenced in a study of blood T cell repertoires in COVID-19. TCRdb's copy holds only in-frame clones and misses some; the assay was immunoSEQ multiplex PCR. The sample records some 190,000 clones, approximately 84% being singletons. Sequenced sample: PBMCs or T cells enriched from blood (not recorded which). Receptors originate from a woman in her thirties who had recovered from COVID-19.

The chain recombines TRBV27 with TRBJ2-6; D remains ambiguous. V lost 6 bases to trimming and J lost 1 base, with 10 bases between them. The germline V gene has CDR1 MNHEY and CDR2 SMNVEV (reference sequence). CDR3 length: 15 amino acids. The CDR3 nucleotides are TGTGCCAGCAGGGATGACAAGTCTGGGGCCAACGTCCTGACTTTC. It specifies CASRDDKSGANVLTF.

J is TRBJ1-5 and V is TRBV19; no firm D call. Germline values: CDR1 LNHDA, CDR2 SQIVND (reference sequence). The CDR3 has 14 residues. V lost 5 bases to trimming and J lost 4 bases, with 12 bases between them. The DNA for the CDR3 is TGTGCCAGTAGTTGGGAACCGGGGAATCAGCCCCAGCATTTT. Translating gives CASSWEPGNQPQHF.

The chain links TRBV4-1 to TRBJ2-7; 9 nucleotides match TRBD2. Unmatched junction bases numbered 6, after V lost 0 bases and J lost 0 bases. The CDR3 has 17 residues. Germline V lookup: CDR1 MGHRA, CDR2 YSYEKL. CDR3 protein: CASSQEAASGNSYEQYF. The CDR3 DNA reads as TGCGCCAGCAGCCAAGAGGCGGCTAGCGGGAACTCCTACGAGCAGTACTTC.

The CDR3 DNA reads TGTGCCAGCAGTGAAGCCGTTAATCAGCCCCAGCATTTT. It translates to CASSEAVNQPQHF. This chain connects TRBV2 to TRBJ1-5; D unclear. Germline CDR1 reads SNHLY; CDR2 reads FYNNEI. Trimming removed 0 bases from V and 4 bases from J, with 4 bases in between. The CDR3 has 13 amino acids.

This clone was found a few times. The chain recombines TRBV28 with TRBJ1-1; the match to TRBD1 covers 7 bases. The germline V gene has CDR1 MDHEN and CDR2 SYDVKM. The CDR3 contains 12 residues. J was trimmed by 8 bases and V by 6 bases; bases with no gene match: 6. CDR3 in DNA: TGTGCCAGCAGGGGACAGTTGGTAGAAGCTTTCTTT. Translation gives CASRGQLVEAFF.

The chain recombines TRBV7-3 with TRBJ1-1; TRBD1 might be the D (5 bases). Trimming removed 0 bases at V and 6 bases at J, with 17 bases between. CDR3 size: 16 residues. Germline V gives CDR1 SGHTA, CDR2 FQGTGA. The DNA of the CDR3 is TGTGCCAGCAGCTTAACTAGGAGGGGAACCACCTCTGAAGCTTTCTTT. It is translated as CASSLTRRGTTSEAFF.

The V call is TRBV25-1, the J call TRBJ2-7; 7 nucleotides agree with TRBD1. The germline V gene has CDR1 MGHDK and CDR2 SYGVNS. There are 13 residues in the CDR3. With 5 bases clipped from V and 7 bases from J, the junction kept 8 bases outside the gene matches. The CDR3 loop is CASSMGGRGEQYV. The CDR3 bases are TGTGCCAGCAGTATGGGCGGCAGGGGGGAGCAGTACGTC.

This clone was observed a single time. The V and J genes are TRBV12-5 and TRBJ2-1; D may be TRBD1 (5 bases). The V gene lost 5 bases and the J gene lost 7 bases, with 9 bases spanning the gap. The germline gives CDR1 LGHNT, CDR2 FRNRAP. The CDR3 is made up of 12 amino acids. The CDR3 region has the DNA TGTGCTAGTGGTCACACAGGTAATGAGCAGTTCTTC. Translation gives CASGHTGNEQFF.

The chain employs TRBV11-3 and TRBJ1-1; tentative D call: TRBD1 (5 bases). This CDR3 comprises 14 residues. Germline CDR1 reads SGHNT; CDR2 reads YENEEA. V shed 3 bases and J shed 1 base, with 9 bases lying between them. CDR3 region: CASSFGGGNTEAFF. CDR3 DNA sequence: TGTGCCAGCAGCTTCGGGGGAGGGAACACTGAAGCTTTCTTT.

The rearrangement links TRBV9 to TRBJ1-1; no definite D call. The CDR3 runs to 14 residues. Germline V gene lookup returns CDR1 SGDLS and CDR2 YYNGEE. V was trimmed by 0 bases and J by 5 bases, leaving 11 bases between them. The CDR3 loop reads CASSVAVRRTEAFF. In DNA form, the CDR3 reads TGTGCCAGCAGCGTAGCGGTGCGGAGGACTGAAGCTTTCTTT.

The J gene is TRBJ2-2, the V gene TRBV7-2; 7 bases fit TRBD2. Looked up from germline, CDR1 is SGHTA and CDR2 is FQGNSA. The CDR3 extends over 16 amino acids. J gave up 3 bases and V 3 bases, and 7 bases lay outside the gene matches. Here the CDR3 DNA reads TGTGCCAGCAGCTTGCGGGAGCTTCGCTACACCGGGGAGCTGTTTTTT. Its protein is CASSLRELRYTGELFF.

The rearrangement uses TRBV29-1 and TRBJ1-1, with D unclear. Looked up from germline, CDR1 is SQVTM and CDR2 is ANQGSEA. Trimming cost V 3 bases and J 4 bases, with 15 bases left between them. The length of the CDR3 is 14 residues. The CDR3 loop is CSVEVAGWGTEAFF. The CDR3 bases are TGCAGCGTTGAGGTGGCGGGCTGGGGCACTGAAGCTTTCTTT.

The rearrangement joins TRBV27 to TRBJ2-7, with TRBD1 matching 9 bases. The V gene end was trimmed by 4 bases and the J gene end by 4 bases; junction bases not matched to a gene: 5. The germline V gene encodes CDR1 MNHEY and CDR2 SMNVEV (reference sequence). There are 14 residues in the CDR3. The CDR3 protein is CASSSADRGYEQYF. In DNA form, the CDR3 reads TGTGCCAGCAGTTCCGCGGACAGGGGTTACGAGCAGTACTTC.

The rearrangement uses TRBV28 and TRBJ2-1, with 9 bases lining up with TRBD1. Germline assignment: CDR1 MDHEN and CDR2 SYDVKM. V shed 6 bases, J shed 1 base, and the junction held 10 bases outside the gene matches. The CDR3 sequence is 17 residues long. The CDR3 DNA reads TGTGCCAGCAGCCTCCACCTCGGGACAGGGTCCTACAATGAGCAGTTCTTC. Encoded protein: CASSLHLGTGSYNEQFF.

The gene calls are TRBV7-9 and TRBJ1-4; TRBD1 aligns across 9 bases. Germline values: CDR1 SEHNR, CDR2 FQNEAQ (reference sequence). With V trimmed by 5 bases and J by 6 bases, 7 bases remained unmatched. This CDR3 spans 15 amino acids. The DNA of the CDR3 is TGTGCCAGCAGCCCGGGACAGGGATCGGATGAAAAACTGTTTTTT. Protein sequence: CASSPGQGSDEKLFF.

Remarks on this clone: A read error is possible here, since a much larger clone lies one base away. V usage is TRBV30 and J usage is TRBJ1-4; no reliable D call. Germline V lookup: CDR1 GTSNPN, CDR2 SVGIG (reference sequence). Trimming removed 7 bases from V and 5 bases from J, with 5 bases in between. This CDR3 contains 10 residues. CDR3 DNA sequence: TGTGCCTCCTTGAATGAAAAACTGTTTTTT. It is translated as CASLNEKLFF.

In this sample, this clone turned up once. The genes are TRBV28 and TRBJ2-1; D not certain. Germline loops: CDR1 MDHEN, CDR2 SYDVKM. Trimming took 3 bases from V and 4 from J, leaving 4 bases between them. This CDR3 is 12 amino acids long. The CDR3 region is CASSLQYNEQFF. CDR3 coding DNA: TGTGCCAGCAGTTTGCAGTACAATGAGCAGTTCTTC.

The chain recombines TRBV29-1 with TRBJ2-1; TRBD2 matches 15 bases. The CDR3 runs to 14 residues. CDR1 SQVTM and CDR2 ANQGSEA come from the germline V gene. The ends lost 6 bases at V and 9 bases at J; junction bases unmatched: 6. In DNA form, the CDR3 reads TGCAGCGTCCGGACTAGCGGGGGGGCCGGTGAGCAGTTCTTC. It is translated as CSVRTSGGAGEQFF.

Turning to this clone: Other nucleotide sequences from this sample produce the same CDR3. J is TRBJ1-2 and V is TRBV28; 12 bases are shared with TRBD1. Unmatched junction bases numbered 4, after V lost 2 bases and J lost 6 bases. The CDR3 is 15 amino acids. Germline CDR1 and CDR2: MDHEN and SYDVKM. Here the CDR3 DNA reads TGTGCCAGCAGTTTAGGGGGACAGGGGGCTGATGGCTACACCTTC. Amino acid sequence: CASSLGGQGADGYTF.

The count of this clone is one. The CDR3 region has the DNA TGTGCCAGCAGCTTAGCTGGTTCGGGGATTGGCTACACCTTC. It translates to CASSLAGSGIGYTF. The rearrangement joins TRBV7-2 to TRBJ1-2, with D hard to call. Trimming removed 0 bases from V and 7 bases from J, with 12 bases in between. Germline-derived CDR1 and CDR2 are SGHTA and FQGNSA. The CDR3 is made up of 14 amino acids.

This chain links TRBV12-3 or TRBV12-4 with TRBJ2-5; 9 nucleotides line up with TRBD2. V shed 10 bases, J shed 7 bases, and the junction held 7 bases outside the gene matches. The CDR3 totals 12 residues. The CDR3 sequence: CAIAGDPRTQYF. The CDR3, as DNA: TGTGCCATAGCGGGGGACCCACGGACCCAGTACTTC.

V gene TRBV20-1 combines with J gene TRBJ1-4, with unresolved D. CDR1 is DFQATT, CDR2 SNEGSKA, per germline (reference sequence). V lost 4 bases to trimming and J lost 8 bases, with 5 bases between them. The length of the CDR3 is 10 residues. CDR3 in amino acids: CSAKREKLFF. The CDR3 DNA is TGCAGTGCTAAGAGGGAAAAACTGTTTTTT.

The CDR3 coding sequence is TGTGCCAGTAAAATAGAGCGAACGACAGATACGCAGTATTTT. This codes for CASKIERTTDTQYF. The rearrangement links TRBV19 to TRBJ2-3; D remains unclear. The CDR3 runs to 14 residues. CDR1 and CDR2 from the germline V gene are LNHDA and SQIVND (reference sequence). V was shortened by 7 bases and J by 3 bases, with 14 bases between the two germline ends.

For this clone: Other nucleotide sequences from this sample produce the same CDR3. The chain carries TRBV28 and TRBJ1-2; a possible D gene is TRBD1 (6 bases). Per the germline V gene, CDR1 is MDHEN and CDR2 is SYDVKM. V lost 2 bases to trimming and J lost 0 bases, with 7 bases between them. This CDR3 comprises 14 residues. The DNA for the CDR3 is TGTGCCAGCAGTTTAGACAGGACTAACTATGGCTACACCTTC. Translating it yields CASSLDRTNYGYTF.

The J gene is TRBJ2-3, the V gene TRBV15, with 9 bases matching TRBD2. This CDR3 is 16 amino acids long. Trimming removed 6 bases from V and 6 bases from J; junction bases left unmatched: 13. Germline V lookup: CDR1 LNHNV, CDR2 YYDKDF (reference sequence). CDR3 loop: CATSDKRGRASDTQYF. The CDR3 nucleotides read TGTGCCACCAGTGACAAACGCGGGAGGGCCAGTGATACGCAGTATTTT.

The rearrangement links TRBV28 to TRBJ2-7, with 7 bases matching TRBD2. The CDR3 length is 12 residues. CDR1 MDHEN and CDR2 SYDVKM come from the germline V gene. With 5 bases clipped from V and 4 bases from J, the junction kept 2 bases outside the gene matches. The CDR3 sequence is CASSGGVYEQYF. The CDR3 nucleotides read TGTGCCAGCAGTGGGGGGGTATACGAGCAGTACTTC.

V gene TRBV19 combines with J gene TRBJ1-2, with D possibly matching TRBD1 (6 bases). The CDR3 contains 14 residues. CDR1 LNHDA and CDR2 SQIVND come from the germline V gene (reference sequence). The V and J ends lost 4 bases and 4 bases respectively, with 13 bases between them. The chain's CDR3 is CASSTTGTAYGYTF. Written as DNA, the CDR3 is TGTGCCAGTAGTACTACAGGGACCGCCTATGGCTACACCTTC. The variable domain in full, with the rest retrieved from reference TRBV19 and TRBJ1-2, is DGGITQSPKYLFRKEGQNVTLSCEQNLNHDAMYWYRQDPGQGLRLIYYSQIVNDFQKGDIAEGYSVSREKKESFPLTVTSAQKNPTAFYLCASSTTGTAYGYTFGSGTRLTVV.

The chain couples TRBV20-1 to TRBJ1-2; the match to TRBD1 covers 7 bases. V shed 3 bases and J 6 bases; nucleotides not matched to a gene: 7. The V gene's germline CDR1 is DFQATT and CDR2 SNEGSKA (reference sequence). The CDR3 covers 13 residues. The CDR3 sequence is CSASLQGWDGYTF. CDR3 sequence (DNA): TGCAGTGCTAGTCTACAGGGGTGGGATGGCTACACCTTC.

CDR3 loop: CASSRTGGFQETQYF. In DNA form, the CDR3 reads TGTGCCAGCAGCCGGACAGGGGGCTTCCAAGAGACCCAGTACTTC. The rearrangement links TRBV3-1 (or the pseudogene TRBV3-2) to TRBJ2-5; 11 bases fit TRBD1. The CDR3 contains 15 residues. J gave up 1 base and V 4 bases, and 2 bases lay outside the gene matches. The germline V gene has CDR1 LGHDT and CDR2 YNNKEL (reference sequence).

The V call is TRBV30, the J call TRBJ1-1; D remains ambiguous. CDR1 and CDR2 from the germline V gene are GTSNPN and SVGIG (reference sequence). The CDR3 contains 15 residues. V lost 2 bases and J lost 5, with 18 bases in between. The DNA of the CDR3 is TGTGCCTGGAGTCCCCGAGCGGCATTGCAAACTGAAGCTTTCTTT. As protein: CAWSPRAALQTEAFF. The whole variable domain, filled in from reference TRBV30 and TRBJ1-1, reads SQTIHQWPATLVQPVGSPLSLECTVEGTSNPNLYWYRQAAGRGLQLLFYSVGIGQISSEVPQNLSASRPQDRQFILSSKKLLLSDSGFYLCAWSPRAALQTEAFFGQGTRLTVV.

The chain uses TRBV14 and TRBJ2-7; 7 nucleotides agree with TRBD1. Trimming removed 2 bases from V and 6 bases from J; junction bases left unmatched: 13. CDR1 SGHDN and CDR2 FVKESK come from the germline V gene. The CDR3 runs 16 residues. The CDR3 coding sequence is TGTGCCAGCAGCCAAAATCTTTGGGGACAGAGCTTCGAGCAGTACTTC. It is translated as CASSQNLWGQSFEQYF.